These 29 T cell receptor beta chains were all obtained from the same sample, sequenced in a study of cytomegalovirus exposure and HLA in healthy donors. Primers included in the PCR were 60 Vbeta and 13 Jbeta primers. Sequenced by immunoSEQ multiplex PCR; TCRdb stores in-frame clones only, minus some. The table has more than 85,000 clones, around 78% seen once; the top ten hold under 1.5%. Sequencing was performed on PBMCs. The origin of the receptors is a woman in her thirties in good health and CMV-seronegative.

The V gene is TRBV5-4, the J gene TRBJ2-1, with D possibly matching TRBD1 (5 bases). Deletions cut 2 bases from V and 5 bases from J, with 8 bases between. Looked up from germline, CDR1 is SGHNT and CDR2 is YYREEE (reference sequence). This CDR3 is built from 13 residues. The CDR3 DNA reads TGTGCCAGCAGCTTAAGACAGCACAATGAGCAGTTCTTC. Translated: CASSLRQHNEQFF.

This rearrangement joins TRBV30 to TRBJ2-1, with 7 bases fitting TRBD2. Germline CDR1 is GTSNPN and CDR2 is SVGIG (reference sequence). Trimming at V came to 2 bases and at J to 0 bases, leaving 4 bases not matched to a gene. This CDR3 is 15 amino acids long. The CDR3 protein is CAWSRGETSYNEQFF. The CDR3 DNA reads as TGTGCCTGGAGTCGGGGGGAGACCTCCTACAATGAGCAGTTCTTC.

CDR3 residues: CASSEGKPGLAGNNEQFF. The CDR3 DNA is TGTGCCAGCAGTGAAGGGAAACCGGGACTAGCGGGGAACAATGAGCAGTTCTTC. The V gene is TRBV2, the J gene TRBJ2-1, with 13 bases matching TRBD2. The CDR3 has 18 residues. Germline CDR1 reads SNHLY; CDR2 reads FYNNEI. J gave up 5 bases and V 1 base, and 8 bases lay outside the gene matches. The full variable domain, rest sourced from reference TRBV2 and TRBJ2-1, is EPEVTQTPSHQVTQMGQEVILRCVPISNHLYFYWYRQILGQKVEFLVSFYNNEISEKSEIFDDQFSVERPDGSNFTLKIRSTKLEDSAMYFCASSEGKPGLAGNNEQFFGPGTRLTVL.

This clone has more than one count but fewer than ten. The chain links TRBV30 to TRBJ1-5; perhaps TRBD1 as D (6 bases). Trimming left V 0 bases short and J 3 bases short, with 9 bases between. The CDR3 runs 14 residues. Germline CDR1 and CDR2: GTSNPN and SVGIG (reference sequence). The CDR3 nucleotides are TGTGCCTGGAGTGTAGGACAGAACAATCAGCCCCAGCATTTT. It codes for CAWSVGQNNQPQHF.

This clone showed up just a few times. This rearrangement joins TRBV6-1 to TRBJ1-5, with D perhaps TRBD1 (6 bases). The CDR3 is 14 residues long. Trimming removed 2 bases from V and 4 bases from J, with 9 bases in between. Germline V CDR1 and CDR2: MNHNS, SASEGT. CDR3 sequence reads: CASSELGGNQPQHF. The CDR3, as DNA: TGTGCCAGCAGTGAATTAGGGGGTAATCAGCCCCAGCATTTT.

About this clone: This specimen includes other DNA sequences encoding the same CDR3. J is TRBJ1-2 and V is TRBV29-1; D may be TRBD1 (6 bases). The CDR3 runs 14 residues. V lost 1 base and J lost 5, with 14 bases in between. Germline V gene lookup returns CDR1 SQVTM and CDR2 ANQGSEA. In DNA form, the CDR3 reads TGCAGCGTTGAAGGGCGGGGGCGAGGGTATGGCTACACCTTC. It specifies CSVEGRGRGYGYTF.

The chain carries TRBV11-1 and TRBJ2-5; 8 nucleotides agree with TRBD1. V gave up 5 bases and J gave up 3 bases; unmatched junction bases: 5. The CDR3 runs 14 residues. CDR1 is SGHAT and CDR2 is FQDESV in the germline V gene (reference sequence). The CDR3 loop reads CASSQGQEKETQYF. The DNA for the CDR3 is TGTGCCAGCAGCCAGGGACAGGAGAAAGAGACCCAGTACTTC.

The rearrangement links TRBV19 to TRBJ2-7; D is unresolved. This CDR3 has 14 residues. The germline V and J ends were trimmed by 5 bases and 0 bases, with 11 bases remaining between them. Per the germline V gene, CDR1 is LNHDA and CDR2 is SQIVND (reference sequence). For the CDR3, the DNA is TGTGCCAGTAGTCTTAACCAGGCCTCCTACGAGCAGTACTTC. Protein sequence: CASSLNQASYEQYF.

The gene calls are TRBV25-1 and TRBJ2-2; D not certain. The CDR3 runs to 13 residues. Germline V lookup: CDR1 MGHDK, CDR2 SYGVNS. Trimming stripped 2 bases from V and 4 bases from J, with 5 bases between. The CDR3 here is CASSEVLTGELFF. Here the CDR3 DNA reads TGTGCCAGCAGTGAAGTTCTCACCGGGGAGCTGTTTTTT.

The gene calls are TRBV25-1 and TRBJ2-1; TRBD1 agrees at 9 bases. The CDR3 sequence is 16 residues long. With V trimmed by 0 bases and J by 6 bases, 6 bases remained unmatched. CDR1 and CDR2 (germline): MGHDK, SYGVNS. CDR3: CASSEYGGTGINEQFF. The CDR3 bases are TGTGCCAGCAGTGAATATGGAGGGACAGGGATCAATGAGCAGTTCTTC.

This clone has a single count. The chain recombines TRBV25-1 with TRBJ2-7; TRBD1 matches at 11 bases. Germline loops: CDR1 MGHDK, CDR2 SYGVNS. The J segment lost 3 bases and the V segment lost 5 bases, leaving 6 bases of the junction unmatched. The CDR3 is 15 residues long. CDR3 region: CASSKSGTGGYEQYF. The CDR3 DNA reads TGTGCCAGCAGTAAAAGCGGGACAGGGGGCTACGAGCAGTACTTC.

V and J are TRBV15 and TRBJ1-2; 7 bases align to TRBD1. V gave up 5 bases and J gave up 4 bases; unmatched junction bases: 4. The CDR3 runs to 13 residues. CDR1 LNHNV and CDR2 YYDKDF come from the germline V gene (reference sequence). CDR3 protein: CATSLTGLYGYTF. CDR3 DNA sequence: TGTGCCACCAGCCTGACAGGGCTCTATGGCTACACCTTC.

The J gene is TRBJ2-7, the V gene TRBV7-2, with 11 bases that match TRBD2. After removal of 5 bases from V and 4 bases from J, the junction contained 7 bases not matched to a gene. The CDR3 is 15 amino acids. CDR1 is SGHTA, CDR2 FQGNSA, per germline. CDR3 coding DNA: TGTGCCAGCAGCGAAATAGCGGGAGGGCCGTACGAGCAGTACTTC. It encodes CASSEIAGGPYEQYF.

The CDR3 DNA is TGTGCCGGGTACAGGGGGCAAGGTTCACCCCTCCACTTT. Its protein product is CAGYRGQGSPLHF. The chain links TRBV30 to TRBJ1-6; TRBD1 agrees at 9 bases. Germline lookup yields CDR1 GTSNPN and CDR2 SVGIG (reference sequence). V shed 8 bases, J shed 9 bases, and the junction held 8 bases outside the gene matches. CDR3 size: 13 residues.

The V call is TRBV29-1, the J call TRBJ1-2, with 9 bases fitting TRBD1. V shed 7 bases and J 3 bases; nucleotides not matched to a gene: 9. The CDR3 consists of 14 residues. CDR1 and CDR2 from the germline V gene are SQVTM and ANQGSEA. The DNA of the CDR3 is TGCAGCGACAAACAGGGGGCGCCTGACTATGGCTACACCTTC. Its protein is CSDKQGAPDYGYTF.

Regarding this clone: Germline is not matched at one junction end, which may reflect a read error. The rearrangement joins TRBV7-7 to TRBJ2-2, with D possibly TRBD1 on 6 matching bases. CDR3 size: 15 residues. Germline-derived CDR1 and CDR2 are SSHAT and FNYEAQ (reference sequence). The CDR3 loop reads CASSLEATGNGELFF. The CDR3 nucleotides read TGTGCTAGCAGCTTAGAGGCTACAGGGAACGGGGAGCTGTTTTTT. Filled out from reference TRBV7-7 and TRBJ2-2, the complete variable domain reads GAGVSQSPRYKVTKRGQDVTLRCDPISSHATLYWYQQALGQGPEFLTYFNYEAQPDKSGLPSDRFSAERPEGSISTLTIQRTEQRDSAMYRCASSLEATGNGELFFGEGSRLTVL.

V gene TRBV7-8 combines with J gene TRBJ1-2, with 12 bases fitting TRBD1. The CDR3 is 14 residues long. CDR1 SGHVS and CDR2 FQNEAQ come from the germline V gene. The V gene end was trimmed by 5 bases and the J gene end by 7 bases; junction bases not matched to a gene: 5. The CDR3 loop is CASSAGTGGLGYTF. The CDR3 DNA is TGTGCCAGCAGCGCCGGGACAGGGGGCCTTGGCTACACCTTC. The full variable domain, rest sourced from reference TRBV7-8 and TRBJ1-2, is GAGVSQSPRYKVAKRGQDVALRCDPISGHVSLFWYQQALGQGPEFLTYFQNEAQLDKSGLPSDRFFAERPEGSVSTLKIQRTQQEDSAVYLCASSAGTGGLGYTFGSGTRLTVV.

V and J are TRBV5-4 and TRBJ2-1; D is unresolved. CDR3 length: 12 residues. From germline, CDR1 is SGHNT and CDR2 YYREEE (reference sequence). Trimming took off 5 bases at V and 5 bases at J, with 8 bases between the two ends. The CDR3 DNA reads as TGTGCCAGCAGGATTACAGACAATGAGCAGTTCTTC. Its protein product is CASRITDNEQFF.

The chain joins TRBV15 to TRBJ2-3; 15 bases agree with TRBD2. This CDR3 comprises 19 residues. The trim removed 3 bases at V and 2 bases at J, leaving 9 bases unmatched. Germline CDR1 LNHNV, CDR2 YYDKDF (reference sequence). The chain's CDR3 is CATSSLGLAGGSPTDTQYF. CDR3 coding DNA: TGTGCCACCAGCAGCCTGGGACTAGCGGGAGGTTCCCCCACAGATACGCAGTATTTT.

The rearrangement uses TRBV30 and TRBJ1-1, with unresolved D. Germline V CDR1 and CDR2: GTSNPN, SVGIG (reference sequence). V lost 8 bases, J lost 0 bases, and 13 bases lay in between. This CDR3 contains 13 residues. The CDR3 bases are TGTGCCGGGTGGGGAGGGCTGAACACTGAAGCTTTCTTT. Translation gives CAGWGGLNTEAFF.

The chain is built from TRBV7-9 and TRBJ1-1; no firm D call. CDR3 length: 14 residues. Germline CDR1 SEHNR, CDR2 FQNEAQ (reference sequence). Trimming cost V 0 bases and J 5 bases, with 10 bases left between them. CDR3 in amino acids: CASSLARGSTEAFF. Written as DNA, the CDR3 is TGTGCCAGCAGCTTAGCTCGGGGAAGTACTGAAGCTTTCTTT.

CDR3 nucleotides: TGTGCCAGTAGGCCCCGTCCACCCGGCTATGGCTACACCTTC. It is translated as CASRPRPPGYGYTF. This rearrangement joins TRBV19 to TRBJ1-2; no firm D call. The CDR3 is 14 residues long. Germline V gene data show CDR1 as LNHDA and CDR2 as SQIVND (reference sequence). Trimming stripped 6 bases from V and 4 bases from J, with 15 bases between.

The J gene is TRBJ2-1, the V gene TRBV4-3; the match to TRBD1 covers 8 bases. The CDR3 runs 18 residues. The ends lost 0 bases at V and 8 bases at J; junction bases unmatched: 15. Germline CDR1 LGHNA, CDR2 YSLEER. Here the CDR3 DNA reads TGCGCCAGCAGCCAAGATCGAGGCGGACAGGGCAATAGGGATGAGCAGTTCTTC. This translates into CASSQDRGGQGNRDEQFF.

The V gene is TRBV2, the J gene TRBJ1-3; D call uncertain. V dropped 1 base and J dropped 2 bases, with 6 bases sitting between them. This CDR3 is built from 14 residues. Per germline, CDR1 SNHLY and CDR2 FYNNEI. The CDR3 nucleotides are TGTGCCAGCAGTGAAGGAGGGACTGGAAACACCATATATTTT. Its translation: CASSEGGTGNTIYF.

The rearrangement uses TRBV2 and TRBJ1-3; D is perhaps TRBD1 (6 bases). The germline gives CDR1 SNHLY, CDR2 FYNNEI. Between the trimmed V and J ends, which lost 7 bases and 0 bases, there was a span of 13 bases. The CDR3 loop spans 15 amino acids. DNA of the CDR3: TGTGCCAGCAAGCAGGGGTTCTTCTCTGGAAACACCATATATTTT. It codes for CASKQGFFSGNTIYF.

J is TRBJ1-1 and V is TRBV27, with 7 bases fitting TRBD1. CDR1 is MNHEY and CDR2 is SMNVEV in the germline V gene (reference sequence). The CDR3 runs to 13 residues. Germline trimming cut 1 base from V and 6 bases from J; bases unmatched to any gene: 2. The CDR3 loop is CASSLFRGSEAFF. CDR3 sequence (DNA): TGTGCCAGCAGTTTATTCAGGGGGTCTGAAGCTTTCTTT.

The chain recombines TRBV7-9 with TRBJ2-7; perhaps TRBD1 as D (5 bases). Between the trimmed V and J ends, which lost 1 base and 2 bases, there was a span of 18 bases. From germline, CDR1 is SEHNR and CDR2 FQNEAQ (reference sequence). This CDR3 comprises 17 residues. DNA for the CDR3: TGTGCCAGCAGCTTAGTTTCCCCTCCTTTGGACACCTACGAGCAGTACTTC. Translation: CASSLVSPPLDTYEQYF.

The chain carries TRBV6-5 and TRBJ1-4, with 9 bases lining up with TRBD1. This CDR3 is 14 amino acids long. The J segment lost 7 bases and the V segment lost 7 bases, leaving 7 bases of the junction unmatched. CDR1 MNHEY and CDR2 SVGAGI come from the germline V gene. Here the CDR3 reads CASNPTGGSEKLFF. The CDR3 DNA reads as TGTGCCAGCAACCCGACAGGGGGGAGTGAAAAACTGTTTTTT.

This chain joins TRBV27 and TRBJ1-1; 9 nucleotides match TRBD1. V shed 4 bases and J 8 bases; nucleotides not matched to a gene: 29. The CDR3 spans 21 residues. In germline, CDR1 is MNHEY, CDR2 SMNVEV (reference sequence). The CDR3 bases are TGTGCCAGCAGTTCGACCAAACTTTCCGGGACAGGGAGCTTTCTTTCGGCGGAAGCTTTCTTT. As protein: CASSSTKLSGTGSFLSAEAFF.